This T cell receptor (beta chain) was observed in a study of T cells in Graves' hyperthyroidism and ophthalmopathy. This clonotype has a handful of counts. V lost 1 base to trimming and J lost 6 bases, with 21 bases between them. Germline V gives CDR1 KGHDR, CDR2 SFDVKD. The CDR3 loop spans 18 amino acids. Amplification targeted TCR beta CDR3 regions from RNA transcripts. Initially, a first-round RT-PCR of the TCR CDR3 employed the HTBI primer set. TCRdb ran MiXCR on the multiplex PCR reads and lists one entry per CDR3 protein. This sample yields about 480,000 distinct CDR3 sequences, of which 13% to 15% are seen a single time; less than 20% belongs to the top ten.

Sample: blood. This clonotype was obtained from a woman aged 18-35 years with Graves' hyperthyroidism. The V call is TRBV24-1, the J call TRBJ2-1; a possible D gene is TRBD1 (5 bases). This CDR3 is CATSDLGVGQGETNEQFF. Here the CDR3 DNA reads TGTGCCACCAGTGATTTAGGGGTTGGCCAGGGTGAGACCAATGAGCAGTTCTTC.